This T cell receptor beta chain was profiled in a study of T-cell reconstitution after alpha-beta-depleted transplantation in children. This clonotype was seen repeatedly, ten times or more. Between the trimmed V and J ends, which lost 2 bases and 11 bases, there was a span of 7 bases. Germline CDR1 KGHSH, CDR2 LQKENI. The CDR3 spans 11 residues. A TCRbeta library incorporating unique molecular identifiers was prepared. TCRdb processed the PCR reads anew with MiXCR; each CDR3 protein has one entry. The table has about 110,000 distinct CDR3 sequences, 10% seen once; the top ten hold more than 7%. This chain uses TRBV18 with TRBJ2-1; no definite D call. The sequence was obtained from a human donor who donated a stem cell graft to a child with acute lymphoblastic leukemia. Here the sequenced sample was PBMCs from the stem cell graft donor, taken from the stem cell graft. CDR3 region: CASSPSHKQFF. The CDR3 nucleotides read TGTGCCAGCTCACCATCGCATAAGCAGTTCTTC.